A selection of T cell receptor beta chains follows, all from one sample in a study of T-cell memory formation after mild COVID-19. MiXCR, applied by TCRdb to the 5' RACE reads, yields one record per CDR3 protein. The sample consists of roughly 300,000 distinct CDR3 sequences, about 13% of them appearing once. Sequenced input: PBMCs or a T cell subset sorted from them (not recorded which). These receptors originate from a man in his late teens or twenties who had mild COVID-19 (a few samples of this study predate the infection). Cell type and time point are not known. The CDR3 runs from the conserved cysteine through the conserved F or W. Fields, in order: CDR3 protein, CDR3 DNA, CDR3 length, V gene, J gene, clone size, D gene. D genes are given only for firm matches. Part of the rows lack a size; the others show once, few, many or a class for expanded clones.

CDR3: CASSFFRPGTGTYNEQFF
DNA: TGTGCCAGCAGCTTTTTCCGACCCGGGACAGGGACCTACAATGAGCAGTTCTTC
length: 18
V: TRBV7-2
J: TRBJ2-1
size: NA
D: TRBD1

CDR3: CASSLVVGLGEQYF
DNA: TGTGCCAGCAGCTTAGTTGTCGGGCTGGGGGAGCAGTACTTC
length: 14
V: TRBV7-9
J: TRBJ2-7
size: NA
D: NA

CDR3: CASSATGTGAGAQYF
DNA: TGTGCCAGCAGTGCCACCGGGACAGGGGCGGGGGCCCAGTACTTC
length: 15
V: TRBV6-1
J: TRBJ2-5
size: few
D: TRBD1

CDR3: CASSLALETQYF
DNA: TGTGCCAGCAGCTTAGCGCTGGAGACCCAGTACTTC
length: 12
V: TRBV5-1
J: TRBJ2-5
size: many
D: NA

CDR3: CSAKRGEETQYF
DNA: TGCAGTGCCAAACGGGGGGAAGAGACCCAGTACTTC
length: 12
V: TRBV20-1
J: TRBJ2-5
size: many
D: TRBD2

CDR3: CASSFSRYEQYF
DNA: TGTGCCAGCAGCTTTAGCCGATACGAGCAGTACTTC
length: 12
V: TRBV13
J: TRBJ2-7
size: NA
D: NA

CDR3: CASSSRTLFRRSYTEAFF
DNA: TGTGCCAGCAGTTCCCGTACCCTTTTCCGTAGGTCCTACACTGAAGCTTTCTTT
length: 18
V: TRBV12-3/TRBV12-4
J: TRBJ1-1
size: NA
D: NA

CDR3: CASSEAGGINEQFF
DNA: TGTGCCAGCAGCGAAGCGGGGGGTATCAATGAGCAGTTCTTC
length: 14
V: TRBV9
J: TRBJ2-1
size: few
D: TRBD2

CDR3: CASSQGQVRGYGEKLFF
DNA: TGTGCCAGCAGCCAAGGACAGGTCCGGGGTTATGGAGAAAAACTGTTTTTT
length: 17
V: TRBV7-2
J: TRBJ1-4
size: many
D: TRBD1

CDR3: CAWSRNRDQPQHF
DNA: TGTGCCTGGAGTAGGAACAGAGATCAGCCCCAGCATTTT
length: 13
V: TRBV30
J: TRBJ1-5
size: few
D: NA

CDR3: CASSQEATGGSNEQFF
DNA: TGTGCCAGCAGCCAAGAAGCCACAGGGGGCTCGAATGAGCAGTTCTTC
length: 16
V: TRBV4-2
J: TRBJ2-1
size: few
D: TRBD1

CDR3: CASSSTGPGNEQFF
DNA: TGTGCCAGCAGCTCGACGGGGCCAGGCAATGAGCAGTTCTTC
length: 14
V: TRBV5-5
J: TRBJ2-1
size: NA
D: NA

CDR3: CASSLETGYVYEQYF
DNA: TGTGCCAGCAGCTTAGAGACAGGGTATGTCTACGAGCAGTACTTC
length: 15
V: TRBV7-9
J: TRBJ2-7
size: NA
D: TRBD1

CDR3: CASRFRADTEAFF
DNA: TGTGCCAGCAGATTTCGCGCTGACACTGAAGCTTTCTTT
length: 13
V: TRBV12-3/TRBV12-4
J: TRBJ1-1
size: few
D: NA

CDR3: CASSFREGGNTIYF
DNA: TGTGCCAGCAGTTTCCGGGAGGGAGGAAACACCATATATTTT
length: 14
V: TRBV12-3/TRBV12-4
J: TRBJ1-3
size: few
D: NA

CDR3: CATSPGASNQPQHF
DNA: TGTGCCACCTCCCCGGGGGCTAGCAATCAGCCCCAGCATTTT
length: 14
V: TRBV10-3
J: TRBJ1-5
size: NA
D: NA

CDR3: CSANEVARTEAFF
DNA: TGCAGTGCTAACGAGGTGGCTCGCACTGAAGCTTTCTTT
length: 13
V: TRBV20-1
J: TRBJ1-1
size: NA
D: NA

CDR3: CASSSDKDHTDTQYF
DNA: TGTGCCAGCAGCTCGGACAAGGACCACACAGATACGCAGTATTTT
length: 15
V: TRBV5-4
J: TRBJ2-3
size: many
D: NA

CDR3: CASSWGQAETQYF
DNA: TGCGCCAGCAGCTGGGGCCAGGCGGAGACCCAGTACTTC
length: 13
V: TRBV5-1
J: TRBJ2-5
size: many
D: NA

CDR3: CASSRGFAYNEQFF
DNA: TGTGCCAGTAGTAGAGGGTTCGCCTACAATGAGCAGTTCTTC
length: 14
V: TRBV19
J: TRBJ2-1
size: NA
D: NA

CDR3: CASSPSQGEAFF
DNA: TGTGCCAGCAGCCCAAGCCAGGGAGAAGCTTTCTTT
length: 12
V: TRBV7-9
J: TRBJ1-1
size: few
D: NA

CDR3: CASLQLTGNTEAFF
DNA: TGTGCCAGCCTACAGCTCACGGGCAACACTGAAGCTTTCTTT
length: 14
V: TRBV7-9
J: TRBJ1-1
size: NA
D: NA

CDR3: CASRTRTDTQYF
DNA: TGTGCCAGCAGGACGCGCACAGATACGCAGTATTTT
length: 12
V: TRBV6-2/TRBV6-3
J: TRBJ2-3
size: NA
D: NA

CDR3: CASSDMVARRPQHF
DNA: TGTGCCAGCAGTGATATGGTTGCTAGACGGCCCCAGCATTTT
length: 14
V: TRBV25-1
J: TRBJ1-5
size: NA
D: NA

CDR3: CASSVAGALYEQYF
DNA: TGTGCCAGCAGTGTAGCGGGGGCCTTATACGAGCAGTACTTC
length: 14
V: TRBV27
J: TRBJ2-7
size: few
D: TRBD2

CDR3: CASSTLQLNTEAFF
DNA: TGTGCCAGCAGCACTTTACAGTTGAACACTGAAGCTTTCTTT
length: 14
V: TRBV7-6
J: TRBJ1-1
size: many
D: NA

CDR3: CASSLPDRAGELFF
DNA: TGTGCCAGCAGTTTACCGGACCGTGCCGGGGAGCTGTTTTTT
length: 14
V: TRBV27
J: TRBJ2-2
size: NA
D: NA

CDR3: CASSYRSGDTDTQYF
DNA: TGTGCCAGCAGTTACAGGAGCGGGGATACAGATACGCAGTATTTT
length: 15
V: TRBV6-6
J: TRBJ2-3
size: few
D: TRBD2